Following are 17 T cell receptor beta chains from one sample sequenced in a study of regulatory T cells in long-lasting Graves disease. This sample's time point: newly diagnosed GD, antithyroid drugs for less than 3 months. From PBMCs, RNA was extracted and then used to make the TCR library. Arm-PCR of CDR3 regions and iRepertoire HTBI primers were used to build TCR beta libraries. TCRdb reanalysed the multiplex PCR reads using MiXCR and keeps one entry per CDR3 protein. The sample holds roughly 410,000 distinct CDR3 sequences, 15% seen once. The same data also contributed to another study, on T cells in Graves' hyperthyroidism and ophthalmopathy.

The sample in question was peripheral blood mononuclear cells (PBMCs), obtained at new diagnosis, from a patient treated with antithyroid drugs. Receptors were obtained from a woman aged 40 to 50 with Graves disease.

This clonotype has at least ten counts. The chain recombines TRBV18 with TRBJ1-1, with a weak D call TRBD1 (6 bases). This CDR3 contains 15 residues. Germline V CDR1 and CDR2: KGHSH, LQKENI. Trimming left V 2 bases short and J 6 bases short, with 16 bases between. The CDR3 sequence is CASSPGGAGMAEAFF. The CDR3 DNA follows: TGTGCCAGCTCACCAGGGGGCGCGGGGATGGCTGAAGCTTTCTTT.

This clonotype came up many times. This chain uses TRBV7-2 with TRBJ2-5; the D is unclear. V was trimmed by 4 bases and J by 4 bases, leaving 13 bases between them. CDR1 SGHTA and CDR2 FQGNSA come from the germline V gene. There are 14 residues in the CDR3. The CDR3 spells CASSSPVRGETQYF. The CDR3 DNA follows: TGTGCCAGCAGCTCCCCCGTTAGAGGAGAGACCCAGTACTTC.

The sample holds many counts of this clonotype. V gene TRBV11-2 combines with J gene TRBJ2-7; 9 positions agree with TRBD1. The CDR3 extends over 17 amino acids. After removal of 1 base from V and 3 bases from J, the junction contained 10 bases not matched to a gene. Looked up from germline, CDR1 is SGHAT and CDR2 is FQNNGV. The CDR3 bases are TGTGCCAGCAGCTTAGCCGCCGGGACAGGGAACATCTACGAGCAGTACTTC. Translated, it gives CASSLAAGTGNIYEQYF.

This clonotype was seen a handful of times. The rearrangement links TRBV4-3 to TRBJ1-1, with 9 positions matching TRBD1. This CDR3 is built from 16 residues. With 3 bases clipped from V and 2 bases from J, the junction kept 7 bases outside the gene matches. Germline CDR1 reads LGHNA; CDR2 reads YSLEER. CDR3 region: CASSQIEGQGNTEAFF. CDR3 nucleotide sequence: TGCGCCAGCAGCCAGATCGAGGGACAGGGAAACACTGAAGCTTTCTTT.

V is TRBV27 and J is TRBJ2-7, with D uncertain. CDR3 length equals 13 residues. Germline V lookup: CDR1 MNHEY, CDR2 SMNVEV (reference sequence). The ends were cut back, 3 bases at V and 5 bases at J, with 11 bases in the middle. DNA for the CDR3: TGTGCCAGCAGTTTCGAAGGGTCCCACGAGCAGTACTTC. Amino acids: CASSFEGSHEQYF.

This clonotype was seen only a few times. The rearrangement uses TRBV2 and TRBJ1-2; possibly TRBD1 for D (5 bases). The CDR3 is 12 amino acids. Trimming took off 7 bases at V and 5 bases at J, with 11 bases between the two ends. Germline-derived CDR1 and CDR2 are SNHLY and FYNNEI. The chain's CDR3 is CASTGTEYGYTF. The CDR3 DNA follows: TGTGCCAGCACGGGGACGGAGTATGGCTACACCTTC.

This clonotype was seen once. J is TRBJ2-3 and V is TRBV5-1; a possible D gene is TRBD2 (6 bases). The germline gives CDR1 SGHRS, CDR2 YFSETQ. This CDR3 comprises 15 residues. V was trimmed by 4 bases and J by 0 bases, leaving 12 bases between them. The CDR3 is CASSVDGRSTDTQYF. Here the CDR3 DNA reads TGCGCCAGCAGCGTGGATGGGAGGAGCACAGATACGCAGTATTTT.

The table lists this clonotype with a few counts. The chain combines TRBV18 with TRBJ1-1, with D tentatively TRBD1 (5 bases). Trimming left V 6 bases short and J 0 bases short, with 29 bases between. There are 20 residues in the CDR3. Germline CDR1 is KGHSH and CDR2 is LQKENI. The CDR3 protein is CASSLGEVLRISGMNTEAFF. CDR3 DNA sequence: TGTGCCAGCTCCCTGGGTGAGGTCTTGAGGATTTCAGGGATGAACACTGAAGCTTTCTTT.

This clonotype occurred a few times. The chain joins TRBV4-1 to TRBJ2-1; a weak D match, TRBD1 (6 bases). The germline V gene encodes CDR1 MGHRA and CDR2 YSYEKL. The CDR3 has 18 amino acids. V shed 0 bases and J shed 4 bases, with 19 bases lying between them. CDR3 residues: CASSQDRVGTRKYNEQFF. The CDR3, as DNA: TGCGCCAGCAGCCAAGATAGGGTGGGGACAAGAAAATACAATGAGCAGTTCTTC.

The sample holds a few counts of this clonotype. The chain employs TRBV5-1 and TRBJ1-2, with D perhaps matching TRBD1 (6 bases). The CDR3 has 17 residues. The germline V gene encodes CDR1 SGHRS and CDR2 YFSETQ. The germline V and J ends were trimmed by 3 bases and 0 bases, with 18 bases remaining between them. CDR3 sequence reads: CASSWGLGAIPNYGYTF. CDR3 nucleotides: TGCGCCAGCAGCTGGGGTTTGGGGGCCATTCCTAACTATGGCTACACCTTC.

This clonotype was found many times. The gene calls are TRBV15 and TRBJ1-2; 7 nucleotides align to TRBD1. The CDR3 sequence is 16 residues long. CDR1 and CDR2 (germline): LNHNV, YYDKDF (reference sequence). V dropped 0 bases and J dropped 4; count of bases not matched to a gene: 8. The CDR3 loop reads CATSRDLGGGGYGYTF. DNA for the CDR3: TGTGCCACCAGCAGAGATCTCGGAGGGGGCGGCTATGGCTACACCTTC.

As to this clonotype: A read error may explain this, as a much larger clone is one base away. The V call is TRBV4-1, the J call TRBJ2-1, with D perhaps TRBD2 (5 bases). The V gene's germline CDR1 is MGHRA and CDR2 YSYEKL. The CDR3 loop spans 13 amino acids. The V end lost 3 bases, the J end lost 10 bases, and 13 bases lay between the germline ends. CDR3 loop: CASSQDMDSEQFF. For the CDR3, the DNA is TGCGCCAGCAGCCAGGATATGGACTCAGAGCAGTTCTTC.

This clonotype showed up many times. The gene calls are TRBV12-3 or TRBV12-4 and TRBJ2-7; TRBD2 matches 8 bases. V lost 6 bases to trimming and J lost 3 bases; unmatched junction nucleotides: 4. The CDR3 runs 13 residues. CDR3: CASSGTSIYEQYF. The CDR3 DNA reads as TGTGCCAGCAGCGGGACTAGTATCTACGAGCAGTACTTC.

This clonotype has ten or more counts. The V and J genes are TRBV2 and TRBJ2-3; 8 positions agree with TRBD2. V was pared by 11 bases and J by 0 bases, with 10 bases of the junction left unmatched. The CDR3 is 15 amino acids. Germline loops: CDR1 SNHLY, CDR2 FYNNEI. The CDR3 DNA reads TGTGCCTCCTTCTGGTCTAGCGGGAGCACAGATACGCAGTATTTT. It yields the protein CASFWSSGSTDTQYF. The variable domain in full, with the rest retrieved from reference TRBV2 and TRBJ2-3, is EPEVTQTPSHQVTQMGQEVILRCVPISNHLYFYWYRQILGQKVEFLVSFYNNEISEKSEIFDDQFSVERPDGSNFTLKIRSTKLEDSAMYFCASFWSSGSTDTQYFGPGTRLTVL.

This clonotype was seen ten or more times. CDR3 in DNA: TGTGCCAGCAGCTCCAACCTGGGTGTCGCCTCCTACGAGCAGTACTTC. It specifies CASSSNLGVASYEQYF. The chain couples TRBV7-2 to TRBJ2-7; D uncertain. V lost 4 bases to trimming and J lost 0 bases, with 16 bases between them. This CDR3 is 16 amino acids long. CDR1 is SGHTA and CDR2 is FQGNSA in the germline V gene.

Only a few counts were recorded for this clonotype. The chain carries TRBV9 and TRBJ2-1; 7 nucleotides line up with TRBD2. The tail of the sequence fits TRBJ2-4 better, so the J call may be wrong. This CDR3 contains 13 residues. Germline lookup yields CDR1 SGDLS and CDR2 YYNGEE. CDR3 in amino acids: CASSGGGRDIQYF. Here the CDR3 DNA reads TGTGCCAGCAGCGGGGGAGGGAGGGACATTCAGTACTTC.

Many counts were recorded for this clonotype. The chain recombines TRBV7-9 with TRBJ1-4, with TRBD1 as a possible D gene (6 bases). The CDR3 length is 15 residues. Trimming took off 8 bases at V and 5 bases at J, with 18 bases between the two ends. Germline-derived CDR1 and CDR2 are SEHNR and FQNEAQ (reference sequence). CDR3 residues: CASSPMGHKNEKLFF. In DNA form, the CDR3 reads TGTGCCAGCTCCCCAATGGGACACAAGAATGAAAAACTGTTTTTT. The full variable domain, rest sourced from reference TRBV7-9 and TRBJ1-4, is DTGVSQNPRHKITKRGQNVTFRCDPISEHNRLYWYRQTLGQGPEFLTYFQNEAQLEKSRLLSDRFSAERPKGSFSTLEIQRTEQGDSAMYLCASSPMGHKNEKLFFGSGTQLSVL.